Following are 10 T cell receptor beta chains from one sample sequenced in a study of T cell responses to AZD1222 COVID-19 vaccine (dated by TCRdb to the early 2020s). This sample's time point label indicates: baseline before first vaccination. Receptor amplification or capture employed the immunoSEQ multiplex PCR assay. TCRdb took over this immuneACCESS table, retaining in-frame rearrangements with V and J assigned. Such tables are incomplete; in checked studies, under half of the missing clones stem from an unresolved V gene, and the remainder is unexplained. The sample profile shows about 260,000 clones; about 92% of them were found once. Together, the top ten hold about 0.5% of the sample. The specimen was peripheral blood, collected on day 0 of AZD1222 vaccination. Source of these receptors: an adult in good health.

This clone was seen a handful of times. J is TRBJ1-6 and V is TRBV20-1; a possible D gene is TRBD1 (5 bases). There are 11 residues in the CDR3. The V gene lost 2 bases and the J gene lost 10 bases, with 6 bases spanning the gap. The germline V gene encodes CDR1 DFQATT and CDR2 SNEGSKA (reference sequence). Here the CDR3 reads CSARSGSPLHF. The CDR3 DNA is TGCAGTGCTAGATCAGGGTCACCCCTCCACTTT.

This chain links TRBV3-1 (or the pseudogene TRBV3-2) with TRBJ2-3; D unclear. Trimming took off 0 bases at V and 8 bases at J, with 18 bases between the two ends. Germline loops: CDR1 LGHDT, CDR2 YNNKEL (reference sequence). This CDR3 is 16 amino acids long. The DNA of the CDR3 is TGTGCCAGCAGCCAAGAAGCGCTAACCACCTCTGGTACGCAGTATTTT. This sequence encodes CASSQEALTTSGTQYF.

The chain uses TRBV12-3 or TRBV12-4 and TRBJ2-2, with unresolved D. The V end was cut by 6 bases, the J end by 2 bases, with 4 bases between. The CDR3 extends over 12 amino acids. DNA for the CDR3: TGTGCCAGCAGCCAAAACACCGGGGAGCTGTTTTTT. Protein: CASSQNTGELFF.

This chain uses TRBV28 with TRBJ1-1; D not resolved. This CDR3 region has 13 residues. Germline V lookup: CDR1 MDHEN, CDR2 SYDVKM. The ends were cut back, 1 base at V and 10 bases at J, with 13 bases in the middle. CDR3 in DNA: TGTGCCAGCAGTTTATCTACCCCCCCACTAGCTTTCTTT. It translates to CASSLSTPPLAFF.

The chain is built from TRBV5-1 and TRBJ1-1; D unclear. The CDR3 totals 13 residues. Germline CDR1 is SGHRS and CDR2 is YFSETQ. V dropped 0 bases and J dropped 7 bases, with 10 bases sitting between them. The CDR3, as DNA: TGCGCCAGCAGCTTGGCCACTGTGTATGAAGCTTTCTTT. It translates to CASSLATVYEAFF.

The chain is built from TRBV6-5 and TRBJ1-2, with D unresolved. Germline values: CDR1 MNHEY, CDR2 SVGAGI. V was pared by 4 bases and J by 8 bases, with 14 bases between. The CDR3 sequence is 13 residues long. Here the CDR3 reads CASSSGPMVGYTF. The CDR3, as DNA: TGTGCCAGCAGTTCTGGGCCCATGGTAGGCTACACCTTC.

CDR3 sequence (DNA): TGTGCCAGCAGCCAAGACGGGCTCCTGAGGGAGCTGTTTTTT. This gives the protein CASSQDGLLRELFF. The V and J genes are TRBV3-1 (or the pseudogene TRBV3-2) and TRBJ2-2; D is unresolved. V lost 0 bases and J lost 9, with 11 bases in between. The CDR3 totals 14 residues. Germline V gene data show CDR1 as LGHDT and CDR2 as YNNKEL (reference sequence).

The chain combines TRBV5-1 with TRBJ1-3; 11 nucleotides line up with TRBD1. V lost 3 bases, J lost 2 bases, and 4 bases stayed unmatched. The germline V gene has CDR1 SGHRS and CDR2 YFSETQ. The CDR3 contains 16 residues. In DNA form, the CDR3 reads TGCGCCAGCAGCTCCGGACAGGGGGCGGCTGGAAACACCATATATTTT. This sequence encodes CASSSGQGAAGNTIYF.

The J gene is TRBJ1-2, the V gene TRBV27; D might be TRBD1 (5 bases). Trimming cost V 3 bases and J 2 bases, with 7 bases left between them. The germline gives CDR1 MNHEY, CDR2 SMNVEV (reference sequence). This CDR3 region has 13 residues. The CDR3 nucleotides are TGTGCCAGCAGTTTGGGGGGGAACTATGGCTACACCTTC. Amino acid sequence: CASSLGGNYGYTF.

The rearrangement uses TRBV13 and TRBJ2-7, with a possible D match to TRBD2 (6 bases). The CDR3 is made up of 14 amino acids. V was pared by 5 bases and J by 2 bases, with 13 bases between. The germline gives CDR1 PRHDT, CDR2 FYEKMQ (reference sequence). The chain's CDR3 is CASSPRGIPYEQYF. As DNA, the CDR3 is TGTGCCAGCAGCCCCCGGGGGATCCCCTACGAGCAGTACTTC.